Each of the 21 T cell receptor beta chains below was sequenced from the same sample in a study of CD8 T cells in acute hepatitis C reinfection. Study-wide results and limits: All groups preferentially used TRBV04 and TRBV06, which was not due to overrepresentation in the naive pool.

The sample's time point: acute HCV infection, within 168 days of estimated infection date. The hepatitis C virus-specific receptor repertoire was characterized directly ex vivo, with no prior expansion in culture. Produced via immunoSEQ multiplex PCR; TCRdb's table is partial and in-frame only. The sample has some 1,000 clones; less than 80% are singletons. The source was HCV NS3-1073 tetramer-sorted CD8+ T cells from PBMCs, collected during acute infection. All receptors derive from a woman between 18 and 29 years old who spontaneously cleared hepatitis C infection.

V gene TRBV13 combines with J gene TRBJ1-1, with D perhaps matching TRBD1 (5 bases). V shed 5 bases and J shed 0 bases, with 19 bases lying between them. Germline CDR1 is PRHDT and CDR2 is FYEKMQ (reference sequence). This CDR3 has 17 amino acids. Here the CDR3 reads CASSHTAGTRMNTEAFF. The CDR3 region has the DNA TGTGCCAGCAGCCACACAGCTGGGACCCGAATGAACACTGAAGCTTTCTTT.

The rearrangement joins TRBV6-1 to TRBJ2-1; D is uncertain. The CDR3 extends over 11 amino acids. In germline, CDR1 is MNHNS, CDR2 SASEGT. The V and J ends lost 6 bases and 8 bases respectively, with 8 bases between them. CDR3 protein: CASSSQYEQFF. CDR3 coding DNA: TGTGCCAGCAGCTCTCAATATGAGCAGTTCTTC.

J is TRBJ2-7 and V is TRBV28, with D unresolved. V was clipped by 8 bases and J by 2 bases, with 13 bases between them. The CDR3 has 13 amino acids. Germline CDR1 reads MDHEN; CDR2 reads SYDVKM. CDR3 protein: CASLRHQAYEQYF. CDR3 in DNA: TGTGCCAGCCTCCGACATCAGGCCTACGAGCAGTACTTC.

V gene TRBV15 combines with J gene TRBJ2-5; the match to TRBD2 covers 11 bases. CDR3 length: 13 amino acids. V was clipped by 5 bases and J by 4 bases; unmatched bases: 0. CDR1 is LNHNV and CDR2 is YYDKDF in the germline V gene (reference sequence). CDR3 sequence: CATSGLAGETQYF. CDR3 nucleotides: TGTGCCACCAGCGGACTAGCGGGAGAGACCCAGTACTTC.

This clone occurred once. This chain uses TRBV7-8 with TRBJ1-2; 9 bases agree with TRBD1. Germline V gene data show CDR1 as SGHVS and CDR2 as FQNEAQ. There are 15 residues in the CDR3. Trimming cost V 2 bases and J 8 bases; bases outside gene matches: 9. This CDR3 reads CASSLRGWTGEGYTF. The CDR3 DNA sequence: TGTGCCAGCAGCTTAAGGGGTTGGACAGGGGAGGGCTACACCTTC.

CDR3 amino acids: CASSQEVNTEAFF. Here the CDR3 DNA reads TGTGCCAGCAGCCAGGAGGTGAACACTGAAGCTTTCTTT. The J gene is TRBJ1-1, the V gene TRBV4-2; D not certain. Germline V gene sequence: CDR1 LGHNA, CDR2 YNFKEQ. V dropped 3 bases and J dropped 0 bases, with 5 bases sitting between them. This CDR3 is 13 amino acids long.

The chain links TRBV28 to TRBJ2-7; D unresolved. The germline V gene has CDR1 MDHEN and CDR2 SYDVKM. The CDR3 totals 13 residues. V shed 7 bases and J shed 3 bases, with 13 bases lying between them. CDR3 coding DNA: TGTGCCAGCATGCGATTCCAATTCTACGAGCAGTACTTC. Protein: CASMRFQFYEQYF.

The chain couples TRBV15 to TRBJ1-1, with D unclear. This CDR3 has 15 amino acids. The V end was cut by 1 base, the J end by 6 bases, with 15 bases between. The V gene's germline CDR1 is LNHNV and CDR2 YYDKDF (reference sequence). CDR3 DNA sequence: TGTGCCACCAGCAGAGGAAAAACAGAGACGGCTGAAGCTTTCTTT. This translates into CATSRGKTETAEAFF.

This chain joins TRBV14 and TRBJ2-3; D not certain. Germline CDR1 and CDR2: SGHDN and FVKESK. V lost 2 bases to trimming and J lost 8 bases, with 14 bases between them. The CDR3 spans 14 residues. CDR3 coding DNA: TGTGCCAGCAGCCAATCGACTGCGGAGCTTACGCAGTATTTT. It yields the protein CASSQSTAELTQYF.

The V and J genes are TRBV4-2 and TRBJ2-3, with 9 bases lining up with TRBD2. This CDR3 has 16 residues. V trimming: 0 bases; J trimming: 3 bases; junction bases outside the gene matches: 4. Germline lookup yields CDR1 LGHNA and CDR2 YNFKEQ. The CDR3 nucleotides are TGTGCCAGCAGCCAAGACCGCGGGGGGGCGACAGATACGCAGTATTTT. Encoded protein: CASSQDRGGATDTQYF.

This chain's CDR3 is CASSLAGRDYEQYF. The CDR3, as DNA: TGTGCCAGCAGTTTGGCAGGGAGGGACTACGAGCAGTACTTC. The V gene is TRBV28, the J gene TRBJ2-7; 7 nucleotides align to TRBD2. After removal of 3 bases from V and 3 bases from J, the junction contained 5 bases not matched to a gene. Germline CDR1 is MDHEN and CDR2 is SYDVKM. The CDR3 spans 14 residues.

On this clone: Other DNA sequences in this sample translate to the same CDR3. The gene calls are TRBV28 and TRBJ2-4, with D tentatively TRBD2 (6 bases). V was trimmed by 5 bases and J by 6 bases, leaving 20 bases between them. Germline V CDR1 and CDR2: MDHEN, SYDVKM. This CDR3 spans 16 amino acids. The CDR3 DNA reads TGTGCCAGCAGTCCATTACCGGGACTCCATCCAAACATTCAGTACTTC. Translation: CASSPLPGLHPNIQYF.

The chain carries TRBV30 and TRBJ1-1; D is possibly TRBD1 (5 bases). This CDR3 is 13 amino acids long. CDR1 is GTSNPN and CDR2 is SVGIG in the germline V gene (reference sequence). V lost 3 bases and J 4 bases, leaving 12 bases between the germline ends. The DNA for the CDR3 is TGTGCCTGGAGAATGGGCAGGGCCACTGAAGCTTTCTTT. It codes for CAWRMGRATEAFF.

This rearrangement joins TRBV30 to TRBJ1-3, with TRBD1 matching 7 bases. V gave up 5 bases and J gave up 3 bases; unmatched junction bases: 7. Germline V lookup: CDR1 GTSNPN, CDR2 SVGIG (reference sequence). The CDR3 has 14 amino acids. CDR3 nucleotide sequence: TGTGCCTGGGACAGGGAGCTGGGTGGAAACACCATATATTTT. This codes for CAWDRELGGNTIYF.

The chain employs TRBV29-1 and TRBJ1-1; no reliable D call. Germline lookup yields CDR1 SQVTM and CDR2 ANQGSEA. The CDR3 is 11 amino acids. Trimming removed 3 bases at V and 3 bases at J, with 5 bases between. The CDR3, as DNA: TGCAGCGTTGACTCTGACACTGAAGCTTTCTTT. It translates to CSVDSDTEAFF.

This chain uses TRBV5-7 with TRBJ2-6; the D gene is possibly TRBD2 (5 bases). TRBV5-7 is noted as an ORF with a role that remains uncertain. With 7 bases removed from V and 5 bases from J, the gap between germline ends came to 19 bases. This CDR3 spans 16 amino acids. CDR3 DNA: TGTGCCAGCCAAGAGGGCGTACAAAGTCGGGCCAACGTCCTGACTTTC. Translated: CASQEGVQSRANVLTF.

The chain recombines TRBV4-2 with TRBJ2-7; the D gene is possibly TRBD2 (7 bases). CDR3 size: 16 residues. The ends were cut back, 0 bases at V and 7 bases at J, with 19 bases in the middle. CDR1 is LGHNA, CDR2 YNFKEQ, per germline. DNA for the CDR3: TGTGCCAGCAGCCAAGAGGTAGGGGGGGCACCGGGGGAGCAGTACTTC. It yields the protein CASSQEVGGAPGEQYF.

The genes are TRBV28 and TRBJ1-1; no clear D gene. Germline V gene data show CDR1 as MDHEN and CDR2 as SYDVKM. This CDR3 has 11 amino acids. V lost 6 bases to trimming and J lost 6 bases, with 8 bases between them. The CDR3 reads CASRIEAEAFF. The DNA for the CDR3 is TGTGCCAGCAGAATCGAAGCTGAAGCTTTCTTT. Full variable domain (missing parts from reference TRBV28 and TRBJ1-1): DVKVTQSSRYLVKRTGEKVFLECVQDMDHENMFWYRQDPGLGLRLIYFSYDVKMKEKGDIPEGYSVSREKKERFSLILESASTNQTSMYLCASRIEAEAFFGQGTRLTVV.

This chain uses TRBV29-1 with TRBJ2-1; the D is unclear. The CDR3 contains 13 residues. CDR1 is SQVTM, CDR2 ANQGSEA, per germline. CDR3 protein: CTIPKAGTDEQFF. CDR3 DNA: TGCACCATCCCTAAGGCAGGTACGGATGAGCAGTTCTTC.

The chain employs TRBV14 and TRBJ1-1, with a possible D match to TRBD1 (5 bases). The CDR3 runs 13 residues. Germline CDR1 SGHDN, CDR2 FVKESK. Trimming pared 4 bases from V and 5 bases from J, leaving 11 bases between. The CDR3 reads CASSPGTETEAFF. The CDR3 nucleotides read TGTGCCAGCAGCCCGGGGACCGAAACTGAAGCTTTCTTT.

This clone appeared a single time. This chain links TRBV14 with TRBJ2-7, with 7 bases that match TRBD1. Germline values: CDR1 SGHDN, CDR2 FVKESK. The CDR3 consists of 15 residues. The J segment lost 3 bases and the V segment lost 1 base, leaving 6 bases of the junction unmatched. CDR3 loop: CASSQGPGQFYEQYF. CDR3 coding DNA: TGTGCCAGCAGCCAAGGCCCGGGACAGTTCTACGAGCAGTACTTC. Complete variable domain (other parts from reference TRBV14 and TRBJ2-7): EAGVTQFPSHSVIEKGQTVTLRCDPISGHDNLYWYRRVMGKEIKFLLHFVKESKQDESGMPNNRFLAERTGGTYSTLKVQPAELEDSGVYFCASSQGPGQFYEQYFGPGTRLTVT.